The clone carrying this T cell receptor (beta chain) was counted only a few times. The antigen is unknown. The data belong to a study of T cells after yellow fever vaccination. Findings and caveats of the study: The study found a weaker secondary response that peaked faster, day 5 versus 15.

From the 5' RACE reads, TCRdb called clonotypes with MiXCR, one entry per CDR3 protein. The sample yields roughly 49,000 distinct CDR3 sequences, about 7.9% seen once. V lost 2 bases to trimming and J lost 5 bases, with 18 bases between them. There are 15 residues in the CDR3. Germline lookup yields CDR1 SQVTM and CDR2 ANQGSEA. The sequence came from a young man who received the YFV17D yellow fever vaccine. V is TRBV29-1 and J is TRBJ1-2, with D perhaps TRBD1 (6 bases). The sample consisted of CD8+ T cells sorted from PBMCs, taken less than 16 days after the first yellow fever vaccination. The CDR3: CSVESLGRGGYGYTF. CDR3 in DNA: TGCAGCGTTGAATCTCTTGGCAGGGGTGGATATGGCTACACCTTC.